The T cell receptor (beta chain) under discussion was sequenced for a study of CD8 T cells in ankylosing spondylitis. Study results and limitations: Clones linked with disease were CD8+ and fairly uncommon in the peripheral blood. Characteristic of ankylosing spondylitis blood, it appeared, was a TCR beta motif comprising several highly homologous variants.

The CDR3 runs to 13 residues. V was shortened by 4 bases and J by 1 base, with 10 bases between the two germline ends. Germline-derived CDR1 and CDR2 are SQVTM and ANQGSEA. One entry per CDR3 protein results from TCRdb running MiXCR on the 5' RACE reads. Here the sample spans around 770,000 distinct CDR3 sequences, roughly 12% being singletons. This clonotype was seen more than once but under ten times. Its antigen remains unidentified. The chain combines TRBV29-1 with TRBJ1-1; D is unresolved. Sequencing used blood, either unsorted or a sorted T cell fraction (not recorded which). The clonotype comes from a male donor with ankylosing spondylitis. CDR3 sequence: CSVGFSQNTEAFF. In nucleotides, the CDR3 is TGCAGCGTTGGTTTCTCACAGAACACTGAAGCTTTCTTT.